This is a list of T cell receptor beta chains from one sample in a study of T cells in Graves' hyperthyroidism and ophthalmopathy. TCRdb called the multiplex PCR reads again in MiXCR, with one record for every CDR3 protein. The sample has about 520,000 distinct CDR3 sequences, roughly 24% seen once. Sequenced sample: blood. Source of these receptors: a woman younger than 45 with Graves' ophthalmopathy. CDR3s include the opening cysteine and the closing phenylalanine or tryptophan. The D gene is left open where the match is weak. Rows give clone size only sometimes, using once, few, many, or a class for an expanded clone.

v_gene	j_gene	d_gene	abundance	CDR3aa	CDR3nt
TRBV20-1	TRBJ2-5	-	many	CSAWQGTETQYF	TGCAGTGCTTGGCAGGGGACGGAGACCCAGTACTTC
TRBV28	TRBJ2-7	-	-	CATGSQPYEQYF	TGTGCCACTGGGTCACAACCCTACGAGCAGTACTTC
TRBV7-2	TRBJ1-1	-	many	CASSLAGRYNTEAFF	TGTGCCAGCAGCTTAGCGGGACGGTACAACACTGAAGCTTTCTTT
TRBV19	TRBJ1-5	-	many	CASSPSNQPQHF	TGTGCCAGCAGTCCTAGCAATCAGCCCCAGCATTTT
TRBV6-1	TRBJ1-2	TRBD1	many	CASNAGTANYGYTF	TGTGCCAGCAATGCCGGGACAGCGAACTATGGCTACACCTTC
TRBV5-1	TRBJ1-2	-	many	CASSPGGVDGYTF	TGCGCCAGCAGCCCTGGAGGGGTGGATGGCTACACCTTC
TRBV9	TRBJ1-5	-	-	CASSVGRQGHQPQHF	TGTGCCAGCAGCGTAGGAAGGCAGGGCCATCAGCCCCAGCATTTT
TRBV29-1	TRBJ1-2	-	-	CSVEDRSLYGYTF	TGCAGCGTTGAAGACAGATCCCTCTATGGCTACACCTTC
TRBV20-1	TRBJ2-2	TRBD2	-	CSARHIAGANTGELFF	TGCAGTGCTAGACATATAGCGGGCGCGAACACCGGGGAGCTGTTTTTT
TRBV11-3	TRBJ2-7	-	many	CASSLDGFEQYF	TGTGCCAGCAGCTTAGATGGGTTCGAGCAGTACTTC
TRBV9	TRBJ2-2	TRBD2	many	CASSAPSGENTGELFF	TGTGCCAGCAGCGCACCTAGCGGGGAGAACACCGGGGAGCTGTTTTTT
TRBV20-1	TRBJ2-7	TRBD1	few	CSARTWDRGFGEQYF	TGCAGTGCTAGGACATGGGACAGGGGTTTTGGTGAGCAGTACTTC
TRBV6-1	TRBJ1-1	-	-	CASSERLGGLNTEAFF	TGTGCCAGCAGTGAACGTCTGGGGGGCTTGAACACTGAAGCTTTCTTT
TRBV6-1	TRBJ1-1	-	many	CASSERPHTEAFF	TGTGCCAGCAGCGAGCGCCCGCACACTGAAGCTTTCTTT
TRBV7-6	TRBJ2-2	TRBD1	many	CASSQGTGAPGELFF	TGTGCCAGCAGCCAGGGGACAGGGGCTCCCGGGGAGCTGTTTTTT
TRBV11-2	TRBJ1-2	-	many	CASSSAGVFGYTF	TGTGCCAGCAGCTCGGCAGGGGTCTTTGGCTACACCTTC